The clone carrying this T cell receptor (beta chain) was detected once. Random hexamers were used to reverse transcribe about 0.5 to 1 ug of RNA. The method of amplification for TCR beta CDR3 was immunoSEQ multiplex PCR, covering 54 Vbeta and 13 Jbeta. TCRdb independently ran MiXCR on the immunoSEQ multiplex PCR reads; one entry per CDR3 protein. The table has around 18,000 distinct CDR3 sequences, 85% to 95% seen once. The length of the CDR3 is 14 residues. The V gene end was trimmed by 6 bases and the J gene end by 8 bases; junction bases not matched to a gene: 12. Germline CDR1 MNHEY, CDR2 SMNVEV (reference sequence). The data originate from a study of CD8 T cells in Susac syndrome. Controls were drawn from healthy donors and were matched for age and sex. Isolation of CD8+ and CD4+ T cells was performed negatively, whereas enrichment of TEMRA cells was done by FACS.

Sequenced: CD8+ T cells from PBMCs. V is TRBV27 and J is TRBJ1-2; 7 positions match TRBD1. The sequence derives from a human donor in good health. The CDR3 sequence is CASSRGRGHGGYTF. Here the CDR3 DNA reads TGTGCCAGCAGCCGCGGGAGGGGGCATGGGGGCTACACCTTC.